This TCR beta chain comes out of a study of post-analysis software for immune sequencing data. Overall study findings and caveats: The five TRBV segments detected at higher frequency in patients than in controls included TRBV5-6, TRBV5-1 and TRBV20-1. F-measure co-clustering was strong for batch-matched samples. For normalized Chao1 diversity, multiple sclerosis patients scored significantly lower than controls did.

V gave up 6 bases and J gave up 5 bases; unmatched junction bases: 15. The germline V gene encodes CDR1 DFQATT and CDR2 SNEGSKA (reference sequence). This CDR3 is built from 15 residues. Incorporated into the TCR beta cDNA libraries were unique molecular identifiers, which served to reduce PCR and sequencing biases. T cells numbering roughly 1 to 10 million yielded 450,000 to 500,000 cDNA molecules. TCRdb re-derived calls from the PCR reads in MiXCR, one entry per CDR3 protein. The sample holds fewer than 850,000 distinct CDR3 sequences, roughly 29% seen once. The sample holds a few counts of this clonotype. The antigen remains unidentified.

This TCR was sampled from a girl between 5 and 17 years old with multiple sclerosis. Sequencing input: blood. The rearrangement uses TRBV20-1 and TRBJ2-5; 7 positions agree with TRBD2. CDR3 in amino acids: CSAETSAIGGETQYF. The CDR3 DNA sequence: TGCAGTGCGGAAACTAGCGCTATTGGGGGGGAGACCCAGTACTTC.